This T cell receptor (beta chain) originates from a study of Ad26.COV2.S vaccination and SARS-CoV-2 variants (dated by TCRdb to the early 2020s). Some background on the complete study: TCRbeta repertoire sequencing was used to assess the specificity and breadth of SARS-CoV-2-reactive T cell receptors after Ad26.COV2.S vaccination. A total of around 32 samples were included in the TCR-sequenced set, comprising roughly 19 Ad26.COV2.S vaccine recipients, 5 placebo recipients and 8 SARS-CoV-2 convalescent individuals.

The CDR3 spans 14 residues, from the cysteine through the phenylalanine. Only CDR3 DNA remains: 42 bases, in frame from the first base. V loses 3 bases of germline sequence and J loses 0 bases, and the interval between the two ends is 8 bases. From the germline V gene, CDR1 is MNHNS and CDR2 is SASEGT. The immunoSEQ Assay was the method used to sequence TCRbeta CDR3 regions. After extraction, genomic DNA underwent amplification by bias-controlled multiplex PCR, followed by high-throughput sequencing. The study's own analysis went as follows. Collapsing and filtering of sequences were performed to quantify the absolute abundance of each unique TCRbeta CDR3 region. T cell fraction was estimated by normalizing TCRbeta template counts to usable DNA, with usable DNA measured through amplification of reference genes found in all nucleated cells. Repertoire TCRs were annotated as SARS-CoV-2-specific by exact matching of V gene, CDR3 amino acid sequence and J gene to a known reactive TCR set. The reference SARS-CoV-2 TCR set came from MIRA and was filtered for enrichment in COVID-19-positive ImmuneCODE repertoires, removing public or cross-reactive TCRs. Using the MIRA antigens, annotated TCRs were further analysed by specific ORF or by position within an ORF. Breadth was defined as annotated unique rearrangements over total unique productive rearrangements; depth was the summed frequency of those rearrangements. Two-sided Wilcoxon rank-sum tests were used to compare TCR breadth between groups. The table comes from immuneACCESS by way of TCRdb, which keeps in-frame sequences with V and J called. Part of the clones is missing from these tables; in studies checked, under half for an unresolved V gene and the rest for unknown reasons. D and trimming were read from the DNA, whereas the V and J calls and clone size are those reported in that table. The sample table holds around 370,000 clones, of which around 90% were seen once. The ten largest clones add up to roughly 3.9% of the sample.

With regard to this clone: The target of this receptor is not known. Base quality data are lacking; no much larger clone is found one base away.

Study-wide conclusions, independent of this receptor: After vaccination, spike-specific CD8+ and CD4+ T cell responses were reported to show substantial breadth. The authors noted that the TCR breadth and depth analyses may have underestimated total T cell responses. Ad26.COV2.S recipients had higher spike-specific TCR breadth than placebo recipients (P = 0.0014). Non-spike TCR breadth was comparable between vaccine and placebo recipients, consistent with the vaccine containing only spike.

According to the study, the label for this sample's time point signals: individuals recovered from natural SARS-CoV-2 infection. This chain joins TRBV6-1 to TRBJ1-1, and TRBD1 may be the D gene, going by 6 matching bases. The source of this sequence is a human donor who had recovered from COVID-19. The material sequenced was peripheral blood, taken after recovery from COVID-19. The DNA reads as follows: TGTGCCAGCAGTGATAGGACAGTGAACACTGAAGCTTTCTTT. Its translation is CASSDRTVNTEAFF.